This TCR beta chain derives from a study of shared clonotypes between healthy human individuals. Overall study context: Each donor's CD8 memory used one plate, CD8 naive two, each CD4 subset three.

Concerning this clone itself: Other DNA sequences within the sample encode an identical CDR3.

Trimming cost V 4 bases and J 4 bases; bases outside gene matches: 1. The CDR3 is 12 residues long. Germline V gives CDR1 SGHRS, CDR2 YFSETQ. Sequenced by immunoSEQ multiplex PCR; TCRdb stores in-frame clones only, minus some. The profile shows over a million clones, around 76% of them singletons. Memory CD4+ cells were the fraction left after CD45RA+ naive selection. Specimen: memory CD4+ T cells sorted from blood. This sample's subset: CD45RA-negative fraction. The rearrangement joins TRBV5-1 to TRBJ1-2; TRBD1 matches 7 bases. The source of this sequence is a man younger than 35 in good health. This CDR3 is CASSRDSYGYTF. The CDR3 DNA sequence: TGCGCCAGCAGCAGGGACAGCTATGGCTACACCTTC.